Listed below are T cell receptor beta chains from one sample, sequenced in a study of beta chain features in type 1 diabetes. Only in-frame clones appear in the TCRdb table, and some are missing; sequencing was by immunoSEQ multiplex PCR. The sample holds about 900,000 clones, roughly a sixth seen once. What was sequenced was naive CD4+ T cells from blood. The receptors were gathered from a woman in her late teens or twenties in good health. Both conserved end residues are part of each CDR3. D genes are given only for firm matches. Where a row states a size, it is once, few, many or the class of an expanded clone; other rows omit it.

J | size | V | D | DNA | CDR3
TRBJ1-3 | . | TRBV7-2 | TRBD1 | TGTGCCAGCAGCTCCCAGGGGGCGCTTGGAAACACCATATATTTT | CASSSQGALGNTIYF
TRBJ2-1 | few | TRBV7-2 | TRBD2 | TGTGCCAGCAGCTTCGGGACTAGCGGATTCGGCGGGAATGAGCAGTTCTTC | CASSFGTSGFGGNEQFF
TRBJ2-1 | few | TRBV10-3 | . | TGTGCCATCAGTGATTTGGGGGGCTCGAGAAATGAGCAGTTCTTC | CAISDLGGSRNEQFF
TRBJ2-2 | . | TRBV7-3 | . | TGTGCCAGCAGCTTACTGCCTGTGGGCGGGGCCGGGGAGCTGTTTTTT | CASSLLPVGGAGELFF
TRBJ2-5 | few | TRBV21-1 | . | TGTGCCAGCAGCGAACGAGGGGGCGGGAGCTACCAAGAGACCCAGTACTTC | CASSERGGGSYQETQYF
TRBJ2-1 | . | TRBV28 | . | TGTGCCAGCAGGGAAGGGGGTAGCCACAATGAGCAGTTCTTC | CASREGGSHNEQFF
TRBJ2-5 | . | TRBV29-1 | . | TGCAGCGTTACTCTTCCAGAGACCCAGTACTTC | CSVTLPETQYF
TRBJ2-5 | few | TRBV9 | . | TGTGCCAGCAGCCCTTCCGGGACCCAGGGAGTGGAGACCCAGTACTTC | CASSPSGTQGVETQYF
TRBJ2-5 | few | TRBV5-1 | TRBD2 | TGCGCCAGCAGCCTAAGAGGGACTAGCGGGCAAGAGACCCAGTACTTC | CASSLRGTSGQETQYF
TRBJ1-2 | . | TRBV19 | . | TGTGCCAGTAGTATGCCCCCGACGGATGGCTATGGCTACACCTTC | CASSMPPTDGYGYTF
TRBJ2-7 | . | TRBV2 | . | TGTGCCAGCAGTGAAACTAGCTCGCAGCAGTACTTC | CASSETSSQQYF
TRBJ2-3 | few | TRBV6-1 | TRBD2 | TGTGCCAGCAGGAGCGGGATCGGGGATACGCAGTATTTT | CASRSGIGDTQYF
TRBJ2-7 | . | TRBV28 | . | TGTGCCAGCAGTTTTGCGGAGGGCCGAAACGAGCAGTACTTC | CASSFAEGRNEQYF
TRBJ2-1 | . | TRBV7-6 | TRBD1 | TGTGCCAGCAGCTCCCGGACAGGGGGCGTCCACAATGAGCAGTTCTTC | CASSSRTGGVHNEQFF
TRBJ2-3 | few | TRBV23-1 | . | TGCGCCAGCAGCTCCGGAGGTGGTACAGATACGCAGTATTTT | CASSSGGGTDTQYF
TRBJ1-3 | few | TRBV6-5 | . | TGTGCCAGCAGACAGGGTCTGGCTGTGGACACCATATATTTT | CASRQGLAVDTIYF
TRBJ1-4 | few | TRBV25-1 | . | TGTGCCAGCAGTGATGGAGGGTCGTTTTTGGAAAAACTGTTTTTT | CASSDGGSFLEKLFF
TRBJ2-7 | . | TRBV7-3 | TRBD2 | TGTGCCAGCAGCCCGGTAGCGGGACGGTTCAACGAGCAGTACTTC | CASSPVAGRFNEQYF
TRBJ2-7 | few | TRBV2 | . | TGTGCCAGCAACTCCCTACTAGCAGAGCAGTACTTC | CASNSLLAEQYF
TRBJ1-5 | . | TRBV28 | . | TGTGCCAGCGGCCACGGAAATATCAATCAGCCCCAGCATTTT | CASGHGNINQPQHF
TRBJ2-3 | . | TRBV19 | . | TGTGCCAGTACCCCGGAGGGAGCCCGTGATACGCAGTATTTT | CASTPEGARDTQYF
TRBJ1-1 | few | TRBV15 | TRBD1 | TGTGCCACCAGCAGGGCAGGGGGGAACACTGAAGCTTTCTTT | CATSRAGGNTEAFF
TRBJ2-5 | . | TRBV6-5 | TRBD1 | TGTGCCAGCAGTTTACAGGGGGCTGGAGAGACCCAGTACTTC | CASSLQGAGETQYF